Shown below are 20 T cell receptor beta chains from a single sample sequenced in a study of prognosis after radiotherapy for stage I lung cancer. Using two-round multiplex PCR, the authors amplified TCR beta CDR3 from genomic DNA. TRBV and TRBJ genes each had their own specific primers in first-round PCR. MiXCR was run by TCRdb on the multiplex PCR reads, yielding one entry per CDR3 protein. The data hold about 14,000 distinct CDR3 sequences, with 50% to 65% observed a single time. The specimen comprised PBMCs, sampled before or after stereotactic body radiation therapy (not recorded which). The source of these receptors is a donor over 45 with non-small cell lung cancer.

This clonotype appeared many times. This rearrangement joins TRBV15 to TRBJ2-3; 10 bases match TRBD2. J gave up 0 bases and V 3 bases, and 0 bases lay outside the gene matches. The CDR3 is made up of 15 amino acids. Germline loops: CDR1 LNHNV, CDR2 YYDKDF (reference sequence). The CDR3 nucleotides are TGTGCCACCAGCAGGACTAGCGGGAGCACAGATACGCAGTATTTT. It yields the protein CATSRTSGSTDTQYF.

The chain recombines TRBV13 with TRBJ2-3; 12 bases match TRBD2. Trimming took 3 bases from V and 3 from J; bases not matched to a gene: 1. Germline CDR1 and CDR2: PRHDT and FYEKMQ (reference sequence). This CDR3 region has 15 residues. CDR3 protein: CASSLTSGGTDTQYF. The CDR3 bases are TGTGCCAGCAGCTTGACTAGCGGGGGAACAGATACGCAGTATTTT.

The rearrangement joins TRBV29-1 to TRBJ2-7, with D tentatively TRBD1 or TRBD2 (6 bases each). The CDR3 is 15 residues long. V was trimmed by 0 bases and J by 7 bases, leaving 19 bases between them. Germline lookup yields CDR1 SQVTM and CDR2 ANQGSEA. The CDR3 spells CSVEEDRESRGEQYF. The CDR3, as DNA: TGCAGCGTTGAAGAGGATCGGGAGTCTAGGGGGGAGCAGTACTTC.

This clonotype is medium-sized within its sample. CDR3 DNA sequence: TGTGCCAGCACCAGGGACAGGGAGCTCTATCAGCCCCAGCATTTT. Translating gives CASTRDRELYQPQHF. The V gene is TRBV28, the J gene TRBJ1-5; 9 nucleotides agree with TRBD1. Germline loops: CDR1 MDHEN, CDR2 SYDVKM. V lost 7 bases to trimming and J lost 5 bases; unmatched junction nucleotides: 9. The length of the CDR3 is 15 residues.

With respect to this clonotype: Given a far larger clone just one base away, this is likely a sequencing read error. The chain carries TRBV6-5 and TRBJ2-7; 7 nucleotides agree with TRBD2. The CDR3 extends over 14 amino acids. Germline V CDR1 and CDR2: MNHEY, SVGAGI. The CDR3 protein is CASRKAGPSYEHYF. CDR3 nucleotide sequence: TGTGCCAGCAGGAAAGCGGGACCCTCCTACGAGCATTACTTC.

In its sample, this clonotype was seen a few times. This likely reflects a read error, since a far larger clone is one base away. CDR3 nucleotide sequence: TGTGCCAGCATTGCCCGGTACAATGAGCAGTTCTTC. It codes for CASIARYNEQFF. This chain uses TRBV6-2 or TRBV6-3 with TRBJ2-1; D is ambiguous. The CDR3 runs 12 residues. The germline CDR1 and CDR2 sequences are MNHEY and SVGEGT. V lost 7 bases and J 4 bases, leaving 8 bases between the germline ends.

In its sample, this clonotype was seen many times. The V gene is TRBV14, the J gene TRBJ2-3; 12 bases agree with TRBD2. The V gene end was trimmed by 4 bases and the J gene end by 4 bases; junction bases not matched to a gene: 6. CDR1 is SGHDN, CDR2 FVKESK, per germline. This CDR3 has 16 amino acids. CDR3 sequence: CASSPLAGGPADTQYF. In DNA form, the CDR3 reads TGTGCCAGCAGCCCTCTAGCGGGAGGGCCCGCAGATACGCAGTATTTT.

This chain connects TRBV3-1 to TRBJ1-1; D is ambiguous. This CDR3 comprises 14 residues. Germline lookup yields CDR1 LGHDT and CDR2 YNNKEL (reference sequence). Trimming shortened V by 4 bases and J by 0 bases, and 9 bases separated the two germline ends. CDR3 coding DNA: TGTGCCAGCAGCCGAGGGTCGTTGAACACTGAAGCTTTCTTT. Translation: CASSRGSLNTEAFF.

The rearrangement uses TRBV30 and TRBJ2-3; D unclear. Germline loops: CDR1 GTSNPN, CDR2 SVGIG (reference sequence). The CDR3 spans 10 residues. The V gene lost 5 bases and the J gene lost 5 bases, with 5 bases spanning the gap. The CDR3 nucleotides are TGTGCCTGGGGCAGAGATACGCAGTATTTT. The encoded protein is CAWGRDTQYF.

A note on this clonotype: A read error is the likely source, as a far larger clone sits one nucleotide away. The chain couples TRBV2 to TRBJ2-7, with D unresolved. The tail of the sequence fits TRBJ1-2 better, so the J call may be wrong. The CDR3 totals 11 residues. Germline V gives CDR1 SNHLY, CDR2 FYNNEI. The CDR3 sequence: CASIALGGYTF. The CDR3, as DNA: TGTGCCAGCATCGCTCTGGGAGGCTACACCTTC.

The chain joins TRBV6-2 or TRBV6-3 to TRBJ2-5; 8 bases match TRBD2. Germline CDR1 MNHEY, CDR2 SVGEGT. The V and J ends lost 5 bases and 5 bases, in that order; junction bases with no gene match: 19. This CDR3 has 18 residues. CDR3 in amino acids: CASSDVPSGRISGETQYF. DNA of the CDR3: TGTGCCAGCAGTGATGTACCAAGCGGGAGAATTAGCGGGGAGACCCAGTACTTC.

This clonotype was seen a few times. A much more abundant neighbour one base away suggests this may be a read error. The V and J genes are TRBV6-2 or TRBV6-3 and TRBJ2-5; D is ambiguous. The V end was cut by 4 bases, the J end by 3 bases, with 9 bases between. In germline, CDR1 is MNHEY, CDR2 SVGEGT. This CDR3 region has 13 residues. CDR3 in DNA: TGTGCCAGCAGTTCCCGACATAAAGAGACCCAGTACTTC. Its protein product is CASSSRHKETQYF.

This clonotype showed up many times. This chain uses TRBV28 with TRBJ2-2; 11 nucleotides align to TRBD2. Unmatched junction bases numbered 8, after V lost 6 bases and J lost 2 bases. Germline-derived CDR1 and CDR2 are MDHEN and SYDVKM. The CDR3 runs to 17 residues. The CDR3 nucleotides are TGTGCCAGCAGGGGGAGGGGACTAGCGGATAACACCGGGGAGCTGTTTTTT. It specifies CASRGRGLADNTGELFF.

The CDR3 nucleotides are TGTGCCAGCAACCAGATTGTCGCGGACACTGAAGCTTTCTTT. The encoded protein is CASNQIVADTEAFF. V usage is TRBV11-2 and J usage is TRBJ1-1; the D is unclear. This CDR3 has 14 residues. Germline loops: CDR1 SGHAT, CDR2 FQNNGV. Trimming removed 7 bases at V and 3 bases at J, with 15 bases between.

This chain uses TRBV27 with TRBJ1-5, with D tentatively TRBD1 (5 bases). Between the trimmed V and J ends, which lost 3 bases and 4 bases, there was a span of 10 bases. The CDR3 sequence is 14 residues long. The germline V gene has CDR1 MNHEY and CDR2 SMNVEV (reference sequence). CDR3 sequence (DNA): TGTGCCAGCAGTTTTGGGGGTCCGAATCAGCCCCAGCATTTT. This gives the protein CASSFGGPNQPQHF.

This clonotype occurred once. The chain employs TRBV7-2 and TRBJ1-3; unclear D gene. The ends were cut back, 2 bases at V and 5 bases at J, with 10 bases in the middle. CDR3 length: 14 amino acids. Germline-derived CDR1 and CDR2 are SGHTA and FQGNSA. CDR3 sequence reads: CASSLRPGRNTIYF. Here the CDR3 DNA reads TGTGCCAGCAGCTTACGACCTGGGCGAAACACCATATATTTT.

This clonotype occurred many times. The genes are TRBV28 and TRBJ1-1; 12 positions agree with TRBD1. CDR3 size: 15 residues. The ends lost 6 bases at V and 7 bases at J; junction bases unmatched: 9. The germline CDR1 and CDR2 sequences are MDHEN and SYDVKM. DNA for the CDR3: TGTGCCAGCAGGGGGCCCGGGACAGGGGGCTATGAAGCTTTCTTT. Protein sequence: CASRGPGTGGYEAFF. Supplemented by reference TRBV28 and TRBJ1-1, the full variable domain reads DVKVTQSSRYLVKRTGEKVFLECVQDMDHENMFWYRQDPGLGLRLIYFSYDVKMKEKGDIPEGYSVSREKKERFSLILESASTNQTSMYLCASRGPGTGGYEAFFGQGTRLTVV.

This clonotype was counted at least ten times. The rearrangement uses TRBV20-1 and TRBJ2-5; the D call may be TRBD1 or TRBD2 (5 bases each). Germline V gives CDR1 DFQATT, CDR2 SNEGSKA (reference sequence). The CDR3 contains 14 residues. Deletions cut 6 bases from V and 0 bases from J, with 14 bases between. CDR3 bases: TGCAGTGCATTCGGGGCTATGTACCAAGAGACCCAGTACTTC. Its protein product is CSAFGAMYQETQYF.

This chain connects TRBV27 to TRBJ1-4; D possibly corresponds to TRBD1 (5 bases). Germline CDR1 MNHEY, CDR2 SMNVEV (reference sequence). The CDR3 extends over 15 amino acids. V was shortened by 5 bases and J by 8 bases, with 18 bases between the two germline ends. CDR3 amino acids: CASSPGKVSGEKLFF. The CDR3 DNA reads as TGTGCCAGCAGTCCAGGGAAGGTAAGCGGGGAAAAACTGTTTTTT.

The rearrangement uses TRBV2 and TRBJ2-7; TRBD2 is a possible D gene (5 bases). Germline CDR1 reads SNHLY; CDR2 reads FYNNEI. The CDR3 contains 14 residues. V lost 1 base, J lost 1 base, and 8 bases lay in between. The CDR3 spells CASSEVPGSYEQYF. CDR3 DNA: TGTGCCAGCAGTGAAGTCCCGGGGTCCTACGAGCAGTACTTC.